This TCR beta chain was found in a study of shared clonotypes between healthy human individuals (dated by TCRdb to the early 2020s). Some background on the complete study: Three men and two women, aged 18 to 49 years, made up the cohort. For each donor, CD4 naive and CD4 memory were each run on three plates, CD8 naive on two plates, and CD8 memory on one plate. The study deeply sequenced blood TCR repertoires of five healthy adults to estimate repertoire size and the extent of clonotype sharing between individuals. Libraries were prepared and TCR repertoires were sequenced by different laboratories using diverse techniques, in order to increase sequencing depth and limit assay-specific biases. Between about 0.9 and 8.9 billion PBMCs per donor were obtained by leukapheresis. Beyond this particular receptor, the publication reports: Estimated clonotype richness was generally larger for naive than for memory subsets. Sampling was limited to blood, and TCR repertoires in tissue likely differ from TCR repertoires in blood. Based on pairwise subsampling, the degree of clonotype sharing among donors was expected to be affected by sequencing depth. Around 5% of naive CD4, 3% to 4% of naive CD8, about 2.1% of memory CD4, and less than 0.45% of memory CD8 clonotypes were shared across several donors. Even with the large sequencing depth, rarefaction of the sorted-subset datasets indicated that sequencing was incomplete. Compared with non-shared clonotypes, clonotypes shared by all four sorted-subset donors had higher generation probabilities. The genetic and exposure-history diversity represented was limited by the small number of donors.

The donors were healthy, HIV-negative adults who had no recently reported acute infections or vaccinations. Only Caucasian adults living in Nashville, Tennessee, USA were represented among the donors. CD8 memory samples combined magnetically selected CD45RO+ cells with CCR7-negative CD45RA+ effector memory (TemRA) cells. Blood was collected by leukapheresis, and PBMCs were isolated by Ficoll-Histopaque density gradient centrifugation and then cryopreserved in liquid nitrogen vapor phase. Analytical flow cytometry was used to check the purity and quantity of each magnetically sorted T cell population. From each sorted fraction, genomic DNA was isolated and quantified by UV absorbance on a Nanodrop 2000c. CDR1 and CDR2 (MNHNS, SASEGT) derive from the germline V gene. The CDR3 holds 14 amino acids from the cysteine to the phenylalanine. The CDR3 DNA has 42 bases and is translated from base 1. Relative to germline, V is 6 bases shorter and J is 5 bases shorter, with 14 bases between their ends.

TCR CDR3 regions were amplified from genomic DNA by multiplex PCR using the deep immunoSEQ assay. Genomic DNA extracted from each cell subset was distributed evenly over all wells of several immunoSEQ 96-well plates, and each plate served as one replicate. For sorted subsets, 150 to 250 ng of genomic DNA, equivalent to 25,000 to 35,000 T cell genomes, went into each replicate PCR. Purified libraries were measured with a Qubit 3.0 fluorometer, size-checked on a Bioanalyzer 2100, and measured again with the KAPA Library Quantification kit. Each immunoSEQ 96-well plate was sequenced on its own single-read 150-cycle Illumina NextSeq 550 flow cell. The study's own analysis went as follows. Because the immunoSEQ output held only junctional sequences and lacked quality scores, the filtering could not match the filtering applied to full-length reads. Sequences were annotated with PyIR, a Python wrapper for IgBLAST v1.9, and V/J genes and CDR3 were assigned using IMGT germline references. Any read was removed if the V/J assignment was weak (E-value above 1e-6), the CDR3 was missing, or the read contained stop codons, out-of-frame junctions, or ambiguous translated residues. V3J clonotypes were defined as sequences sharing an identical inferred V gene, J gene, and CDR3 amino acid sequence. Percentage overlap between repertoires was computed as shared unique clonotypes divided by the size of the smaller repertoire. Three approaches were used to assess repertoire richness: RTK rarefaction, the Chao1 estimator, and Recon v2.1 estimates of unobserved clonotypes. Generation probabilities were computed with OLGA for all TCRbeta clonotypes obtained by the gDNA method from several donors. What TCRdb holds here is the immuneACCESS table cut down to in-frame rearrangements. Part of the clones is not present; checked against another copy, under half of the missing clones reflect an unresolved V gene, and the others are unexplained. D and trimming come from the DNA, and the V and J calls and clone size come from that table. This sample lists about 690,000 clones; roughly 87% were detected once. 30% to 40% of the sample is in the top ten clones.

In the case of this clone: The antigen it recognizes is unknown. No base qualities exist here, and no much larger clone lies one base off it.

The receptor was derived from a man aged 18 to 35 in good health. Some clones in this sample may be carry-over from other donors' samples. The rearrangement combines TRBV6-1 with TRBJ1-5; confidence is insufficient to name the D gene. Sequencing input: memory CD8+ T cells from PBMCs. This sample's cell subset or site label indicates: CD45RO+ cells pooled with CCR7-negative TemRA cells. Here the CDR3 is given as CASSPRSTYQPQHF. The sequenced DNA: TGTGCCAGCAGCCCCCGGTCTACTTATCAGCCCCAGCATTTT.